This TCR beta chain was recovered during a study of a mutant IDH1 vaccine in newly diagnosed glioma. Time point indicated: baseline, week 1 (first vaccination visit). Noted treatment: pre-vaccination baseline after standard-of-care therapy. New WHO grade 3 or 4 astrocytomas that were IDH1-mutant and ATRX-lost occurred in the donors. CDR3 size: 14 residues. Germline assignment: CDR1 LGHNA and CDR2 YNFKEQ. Deletions cut 4 bases from V and 8 bases from J, with 14 bases between. The data were produced by immunoSEQ multiplex PCR, yet TCRdb's version contains in-frame clones alone and is incomplete. The sample includes tens of thousands of clones, around 92% seen only once; the top ten take roughly 2.5%.

The sequencing here drew on PBMCs, taken from a glioma patient treated with radiotherapy, temozolomide or both. This receptor was obtained from a man aged 50 or older with glioma. The chain recombines TRBV4-2 with TRBJ1-4; D is undetermined. The CDR3 DNA follows: TGTGCCAGCAGCCCCGAGGCCGGGAGGGAAAAACTGTTTTTT. It is translated as CASSPEAGREKLFF.